A selection of T cell receptor beta chains follows, all from one sample in a study of blood T cell repertoires in COVID-19. Generated by immunoSEQ multiplex PCR, the TCRdb table keeps only in-frame clones and is missing some. The table lists approximately 230,000 clones, 70% to 90% of them singletons. Sequencing input: peripheral blood. Receptor source: a man in his thirties or forties who had recovered from COVID-19. The CDR3 runs from the conserved cysteine through the conserved F or W. Some rows mark clone size as missing; the rest say once, few, many or name a class of expanded clone.

clone_size: NA; v_call: TRBV7-8; cdr3_length: 17; cdr3_aa: CASSLVPPHSSNQPQHF
clone_size: NA; v_call: TRBV5-1; cdr3_length: 14; cdr3_aa: CASRQTVGTGELFF
clone_size: NA; v_call: TRBV20-1; cdr3_length: 12; cdr3_aa: CSASQGNEKLFF
clone_size: NA; v_call: TRBV6-2/TRBV6-3; cdr3_length: 15; cdr3_aa: CASSYLLAGTDTQYF
clone_size: NA; v_call: TRBV2; cdr3_length: 12; cdr3_aa: CASSRDRAGYTF
clone_size: NA; v_call: TRBV13; cdr3_length: 15; cdr3_aa: CASSSTGVGNEKLFF
clone_size: NA; v_call: TRBV11-3; cdr3_length: 15; cdr3_aa: CASSQGLAIEDTQYF
clone_size: NA; v_call: TRBV3-1/TRBV3-2; cdr3_length: 19; cdr3_aa: CASSQKGRGRRTGNSPLHF
clone_size: NA; v_call: TRBV4-3; cdr3_length: 17; cdr3_aa: CASSQDGGLGSGNTIYF
clone_size: NA; v_call: TRBV9; cdr3_length: 15; cdr3_aa: CASSVLSGVYNEQFF
clone_size: NA; v_call: TRBV4-3; cdr3_length: 15; cdr3_aa: CASSQEPRRHEKLFF
clone_size: NA; v_call: TRBV7-6; cdr3_length: 15; cdr3_aa: CASSLIAGNNNEQFF
clone_size: few; v_call: TRBV19; cdr3_length: 16; cdr3_aa: CASSIGDRGFKYEQYF
clone_size: NA; v_call: TRBV11-2; cdr3_length: 14; cdr3_aa: CASREQGPSYEQYF
clone_size: NA; v_call: TRBV19; cdr3_length: 16; cdr3_aa: CASSIAGGSGANVLTF
clone_size: NA; v_call: TRBV9; cdr3_length: 13; cdr3_aa: CASSATHRGEQYF
clone_size: NA; v_call: TRBV12-5; cdr3_length: 15; cdr3_aa: CASGLARARSDGYTF
clone_size: NA; v_call: TRBV11-3; cdr3_length: 12; cdr3_aa: CASGGSPTEAFF
clone_size: NA; v_call: TRBV19; cdr3_length: 13; cdr3_aa: CASRYIGVTEAFF
clone_size: NA; v_call: TRBV6-5; cdr3_length: 13; cdr3_aa: CASSPRDTGELFF
clone_size: few; v_call: TRBV6-5; cdr3_length: 11; cdr3_aa: CASTRGNEQYF
clone_size: NA; v_call: TRBV10-2; cdr3_length: 15; cdr3_aa: CASSPFYGRGTEAFF
clone_size: NA; v_call: TRBV6-5; cdr3_length: 13; cdr3_aa: CASKFERNQPQHF
clone_size: NA; v_call: TRBV6-5; cdr3_length: 14; cdr3_aa: CASSRGQTNTEAFF
clone_size: NA; v_call: TRBV5-1; cdr3_length: 15; cdr3_aa: CASSFRRQPNTEAFF
clone_size: NA; v_call: TRBV3-1/TRBV3-2; cdr3_length: 17; cdr3_aa: CASSHSPSGVSTDTQYF
clone_size: NA; v_call: TRBV12-3/TRBV12-4; cdr3_length: 13; cdr3_aa: CASSFQGTDTQYF
clone_size: NA; v_call: TRBV4-3; cdr3_length: 16; cdr3_aa: CASSSQPGQRTDTQYF
clone_size: NA; v_call: TRBV7-9; cdr3_length: 15; cdr3_aa: CASSRRGTENEKLFF
clone_size: NA; v_call: TRBV28; cdr3_length: 15; cdr3_aa: CASSARAGASYEQYF
clone_size: NA; v_call: TRBV29-1; cdr3_length: 14; cdr3_aa: CSAVGTGWPDTQYF
clone_size: once; v_call: TRBV5-1; cdr3_length: 15; cdr3_aa: CASSDPTRGGNTIYF
clone_size: NA; v_call: TRBV27; cdr3_length: 14; cdr3_aa: CASSLEGGGTEAFF
clone_size: NA; v_call: TRBV6-5; cdr3_length: 14; cdr3_aa: CASKDSINTGELFF
clone_size: NA; v_call: TRBV4-1; cdr3_length: 16; cdr3_aa: CASSPSGSGGPETQYF
clone_size: once; v_call: TRBV14; cdr3_length: 12; cdr3_aa: CASSQGGPEQYF
clone_size: NA; v_call: TRBV3-1/TRBV3-2; cdr3_length: 16; cdr3_aa: CASSPLAGEITGELFF
clone_size: NA; v_call: TRBV13; cdr3_length: 14; cdr3_aa: CASSLEQGPGELFF
clone_size: NA; v_call: TRBV6-5; cdr3_length: 15; cdr3_aa: CASSSPTGPNYGYTF
clone_size: NA; v_call: TRBV2; cdr3_length: 15; cdr3_aa: CASSEGGLSSYEQYF
clone_size: once; v_call: TRBV10-1; cdr3_length: 15; cdr3_aa: CASSESGDSRHEQYF
clone_size: NA; v_call: TRBV9; cdr3_length: 16; cdr3_aa: CASSVVAGAAAYEQYF
clone_size: NA; v_call: TRBV7-2; cdr3_length: 15; cdr3_aa: CASSPYSGGVGEQFF
clone_size: few; v_call: TRBV7-9; cdr3_length: 16; cdr3_aa: CASSLVAAGGNYGYTF
clone_size: NA; v_call: TRBV14; cdr3_length: 13; cdr3_aa: CASSQEQNYGYTF
clone_size: NA; v_call: TRBV9; cdr3_length: 17; cdr3_aa: CASSVALAGPYTGELFF
clone_size: few; v_call: TRBV2; cdr3_length: 15; cdr3_aa: CASSERPDPSQPQHF
clone_size: NA; v_call: TRBV5-1; cdr3_length: 14; cdr3_aa: CASSGAGGPGEQFF
clone_size: NA; v_call: TRBV3-1/TRBV3-2; cdr3_length: 17; cdr3_aa: CASSQDRTGIKNYGYTF
clone_size: NA; v_call: TRBV9; cdr3_length: 13; cdr3_aa: CASSVSQDYGYTF